This T cell receptor (beta chain) was obtained from a study of TIL therapy for anti-PD-1-resistant metastatic lung cancer. Overall study: Tumors carried a median about 1.5 non-synonymous mutations per megabase.

The immunoSEQ assay was v3. Clones were sequenced by immunoSEQ multiplex PCR, and TCRdb holds only the in-frame ones, with some missing. The table has about 50,000 clones, around 86% seen once. V was shortened by 0 bases and J by 2 bases, with 8 bases between the two germline ends. This CDR3 region has 14 residues. The germline gives CDR1 LGHNA, CDR2 YSLEER. The time point denotes: pre-treatment sample, taken before nivolumab and TIL therapy. Enrollment ran from October 2017 to January 2020. The chain combines TRBV4-3 with TRBJ2-7, with D tentatively TRBD1 (5 bases). The sequence was obtained from a person aged 30 to 80 with non-small cell lung cancer. Here the sequenced sample was blood, taken at baseline. The CDR3, as DNA: TGCGCCAGCAGCCAAGATAGGGGAACCTACGAGCAGTACTTC. It yields the protein CASSQDRGTYEQYF.